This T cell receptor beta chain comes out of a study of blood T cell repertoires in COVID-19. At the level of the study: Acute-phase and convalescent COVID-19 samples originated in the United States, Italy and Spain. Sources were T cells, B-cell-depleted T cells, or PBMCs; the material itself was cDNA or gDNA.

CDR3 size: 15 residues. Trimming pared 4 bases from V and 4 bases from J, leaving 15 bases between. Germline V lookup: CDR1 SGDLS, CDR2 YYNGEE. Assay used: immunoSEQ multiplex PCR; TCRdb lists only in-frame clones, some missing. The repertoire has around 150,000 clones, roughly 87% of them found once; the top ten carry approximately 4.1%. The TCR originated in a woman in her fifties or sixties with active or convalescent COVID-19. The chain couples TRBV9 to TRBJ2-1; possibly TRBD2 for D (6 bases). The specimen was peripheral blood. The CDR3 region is CASSPRDWIYNEQFF. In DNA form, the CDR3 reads TGTGCCAGCAGCCCAAGGGACTGGATATACAATGAGCAGTTCTTC. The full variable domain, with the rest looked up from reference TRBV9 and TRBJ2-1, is DSGVTQTPKHLITATGQRVTLRCSPRSGDLSVYWYQQSLDQGLQFLIQYYNGEERAKGNILERFSAQQFPDLHSELNLSSLELGDSALYFCASSPRDWIYNEQFFGPGTRLTVL.